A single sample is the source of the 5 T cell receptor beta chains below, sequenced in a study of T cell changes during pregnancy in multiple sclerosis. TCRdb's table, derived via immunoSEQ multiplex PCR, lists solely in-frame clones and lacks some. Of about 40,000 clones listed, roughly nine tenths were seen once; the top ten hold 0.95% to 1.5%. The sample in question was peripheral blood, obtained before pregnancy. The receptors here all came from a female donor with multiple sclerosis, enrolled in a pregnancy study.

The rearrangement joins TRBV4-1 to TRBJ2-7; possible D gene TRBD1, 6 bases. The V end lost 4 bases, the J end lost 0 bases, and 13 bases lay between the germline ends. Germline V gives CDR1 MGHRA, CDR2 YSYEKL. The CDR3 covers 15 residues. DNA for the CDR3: TGCGCCAGCAGCCCCCCCGGACAGAGCTCCTACGAGCAGTACTTC. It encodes CASSPPGQSSYEQYF.

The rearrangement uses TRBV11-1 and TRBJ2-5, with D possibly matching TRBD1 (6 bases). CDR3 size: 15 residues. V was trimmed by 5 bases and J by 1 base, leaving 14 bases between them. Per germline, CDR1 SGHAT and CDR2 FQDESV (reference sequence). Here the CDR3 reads CASSPAGETQETQYF. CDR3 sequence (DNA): TGTGCCAGCAGCCCAGCAGGGGAAACCCAAGAGACCCAGTACTTC.

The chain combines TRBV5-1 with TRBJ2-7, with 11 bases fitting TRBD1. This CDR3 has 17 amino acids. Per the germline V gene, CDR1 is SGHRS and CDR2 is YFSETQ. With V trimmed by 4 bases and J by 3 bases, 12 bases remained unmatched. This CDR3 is CASSLLGTGGDGYEQYF. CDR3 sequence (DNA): TGCGCCAGCAGCCTCTTAGGGACAGGGGGGGATGGCTACGAGCAGTACTTC.

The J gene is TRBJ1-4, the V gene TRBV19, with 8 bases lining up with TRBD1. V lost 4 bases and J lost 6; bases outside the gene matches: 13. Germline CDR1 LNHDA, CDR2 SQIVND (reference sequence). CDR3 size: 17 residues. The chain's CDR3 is CASSTLGTGGGDEKLFF. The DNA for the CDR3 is TGTGCCAGTAGTACCCTCGGGACAGGTGGGGGTGATGAAAAACTGTTTTTT.

Here the CDR3 reads CASSIDRINTEAFF. CDR3 in DNA: TGTGCCAGTAGTATTGACAGAATCAACACTGAAGCTTTCTTT. The chain is built from TRBV19 and TRBJ1-1, with a weak D call TRBD1 (5 bases). V was pared by 3 bases and J by 2 bases, with 10 bases between. The CDR3 is 14 amino acids. Per germline, CDR1 LNHDA and CDR2 SQIVND (reference sequence).